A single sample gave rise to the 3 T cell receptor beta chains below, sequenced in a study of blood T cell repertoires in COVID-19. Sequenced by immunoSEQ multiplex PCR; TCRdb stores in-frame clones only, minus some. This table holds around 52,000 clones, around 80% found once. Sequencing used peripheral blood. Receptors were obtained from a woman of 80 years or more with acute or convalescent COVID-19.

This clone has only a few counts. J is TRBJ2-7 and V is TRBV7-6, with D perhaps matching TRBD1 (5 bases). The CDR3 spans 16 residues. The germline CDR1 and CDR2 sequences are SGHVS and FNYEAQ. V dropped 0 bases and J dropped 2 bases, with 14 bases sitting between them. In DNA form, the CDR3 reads TGTGCCAGCAGCTTAGCGAGTCTTCAGGGTACCTACGAGCAGTACTTC. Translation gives CASSLASLQGTYEQYF.

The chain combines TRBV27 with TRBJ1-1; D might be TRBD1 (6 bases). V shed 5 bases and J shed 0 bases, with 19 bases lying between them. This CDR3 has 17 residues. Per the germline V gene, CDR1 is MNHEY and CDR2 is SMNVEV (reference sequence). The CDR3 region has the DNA TGTGCCAGCAGTCCGCATGGAAGGGGGAACATGAACACTGAAGCTTTCTTT. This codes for CASSPHGRGNMNTEAFF.

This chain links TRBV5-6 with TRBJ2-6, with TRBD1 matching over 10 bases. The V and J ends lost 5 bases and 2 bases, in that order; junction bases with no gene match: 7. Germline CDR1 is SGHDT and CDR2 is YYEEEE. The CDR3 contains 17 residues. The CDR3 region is CASSPGQGLTGANVLTF. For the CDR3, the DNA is TGTGCCAGCAGTCCGGGACAGGGGCTTACTGGGGCCAACGTCCTGACTTTC.